This entry lists 30 T cell receptor beta chains sequenced from one sample in a study of long-term antiretroviral therapy in people with HIV. Running of the v3.0 immunoSEQ assay took place at survey level. Profiling relied on immunoSEQ multiplex PCR, and the TCRdb table lists in-frame clones only, not all of them. The data hold about 39,000 clones, with 75% to 90% observed a single time. The material sequenced was unsorted PBMCs, taken 3.1 years after starting antiretroviral therapy. These receptors all stem from a woman between 50 and 59 years old with HIV.

The chain couples TRBV4-3 to TRBJ1-2, with unresolved D. CDR1 is LGHNA and CDR2 is YSLEER in the germline V gene. V was cut by 0 bases and J by 3 bases, with 11 bases left in between. The CDR3 is made up of 15 amino acids. This CDR3 is CASSQDVRQYYGYTF. In DNA form, the CDR3 reads TGCGCCAGCAGCCAAGATGTGCGGCAGTACTATGGCTACACCTTC.

The table lists this clone with a count of one. CDR3 sequence reads: CASSYSGGGNTIYF. CDR3 coding DNA: TGTGCCAGCAGTTACTCGGGAGGGGGAAACACCATATATTTT. V usage is TRBV6-6 and J usage is TRBJ1-3; D is ambiguous. Germline lookup yields CDR1 MNHNY and CDR2 SVGAGI (reference sequence). The CDR3 sequence is 14 residues long. Deletions cut 0 bases from V and 4 bases from J, with 7 bases between.

The chain is built from TRBV6-4 and TRBJ1-1; D gene ambiguous. The germline CDR1 and CDR2 sequences are MRHNA and SNTAGT. The V end was cut by 3 bases, the J end by 6 bases, with 11 bases between. The CDR3 loop spans 13 amino acids. The CDR3, as DNA: TGTGCCAGCAGTGAACAAGGCGGGTCTGAAGCTTTCTTT. Its protein product is CASSEQGGSEAFF.

The gene calls are TRBV25-1 and TRBJ2-5; no firm D call. V lost 0 bases, J lost 1 base, and 9 bases lay in between. The CDR3 contains 15 residues. Per the germline V gene, CDR1 is MGHDK and CDR2 is SYGVNS. CDR3: CASSEYRQFQETQYF. In DNA, the CDR3 is TGTGCCAGCAGTGAATATCGCCAGTTCCAAGAGACCCAGTACTTC. Together with reference TRBV25-1 and TRBJ2-5, the CDR3 gives the full variable domain: EADIYQTPRYLVIGTGKKITLECSQTMGHDKMYWYQQDPGMELHLIHYSYGVNSTEKGDLSSESTVSRIRTEHFPLTLESARPSHTSQYLCASSEYRQFQETQYFGPGTRLLVL.

The V call is TRBV7-3, the J call TRBJ1-4, with 11 bases identical to TRBD1. The CDR3 consists of 19 residues. V shed 3 bases and J 4 bases; nucleotides not matched to a gene: 13. Germline assignment: CDR1 SGHTA and CDR2 FQGTGA. In nucleotides, the CDR3 is TGTGCCAGCAGCTTTCCTAGGACAGGGGGCCTTCCAGATAATGAAAAACTGTTTTTT. The encoded protein is CASSFPRTGGLPDNEKLFF.

The chain joins TRBV2 to TRBJ1-2, with D possibly TRBD1 on 5 matching bases. The germline gives CDR1 SNHLY, CDR2 FYNNEI. Trimming left V 6 bases short and J 4 bases short, with 15 bases between. This CDR3 contains 14 residues. The CDR3 loop is CASRPGQGVYGYTF. The CDR3 region has the DNA TGTGCCAGCAGGCCAGGGCAGGGAGTCTATGGCTACACCTTC.

V and J are TRBV2 and TRBJ2-5; D not certain. The V and J ends lost 7 bases and 3 bases respectively, with 6 bases between them. From germline, CDR1 is SNHLY and CDR2 FYNNEI. This CDR3 region has 11 residues. The CDR3 coding sequence is TGTGCCAGCACTTCGGAAGAGACCCAGTACTTC. It is translated as CASTSEETQYF.

The J gene is TRBJ1-5, the V gene TRBV5-6, with no clear D. The germline V gene encodes CDR1 SGHDT and CDR2 YYEEEE. Between the trimmed V and J ends, which lost 3 bases and 5 bases, there was a span of 6 bases. The CDR3 consists of 12 residues. The CDR3 DNA reads TGTGCCAGCAGCTCGGTGGATCAGCCCCAGCATTTT. This encodes CASSSVDQPQHF. The full variable domain, completed using reference TRBV5-6 and TRBJ1-5, is DAGVTQSPTHLIKTRGQQVTLRCSPKSGHDTVSWYQQALGQGPQFIFQYYEEEERQRGNFPDRFSGHQFPNYSSELNVNALLLGDSALYLCASSSVDQPQHFGDGTRLSIL.

The chain recombines TRBV7-2 with TRBJ2-7; TRBD2 is a possible D gene (6 bases). Germline values: CDR1 SGHTA, CDR2 FQGNSA. This CDR3 contains 15 residues. V was clipped by 1 base and J by 2 bases, with 12 bases between them. The CDR3 DNA reads TGTGCCAGCAGCTTAGTTTATGGCGGGACCTACGAGCAGTACTTC. Translated: CASSLVYGGTYEQYF.

V gene TRBV5-6 combines with J gene TRBJ1-5; 8 bases line up with TRBD1. The CDR3 contains 15 residues. The V and J ends lost 4 bases and 7 bases, in that order; junction bases with no gene match: 10. Germline loops: CDR1 SGHDT, CDR2 YYEEEE. The CDR3 is CASSTRTGFEQPQHF. CDR3 nucleotides: TGTGCCAGCAGCACAAGGACAGGGTTTGAACAGCCCCAGCATTTT.

This clone was seen only once. The chain employs TRBV18 and TRBJ1-5, with TRBD1 matching 7 bases. V shed 5 bases and J 7 bases; nucleotides not matched to a gene: 11. The CDR3 has 15 residues. The germline V gene has CDR1 KGHSH and CDR2 LQKENI. Here the CDR3 reads CASSSEGAKGQPQHF. CDR3 DNA sequence: TGTGCCAGCTCATCAGAGGGGGCCAAGGGGCAGCCCCAGCATTTT.

This rearrangement joins TRBV4-1 to TRBJ1-5; D gene uncertain. Trimming stripped 1 base from V and 7 bases from J, with 8 bases between. Per the germline V gene, CDR1 is MGHRA and CDR2 is YSYEKL. CDR3 length: 13 amino acids. The CDR3 DNA reads as TGCGCCAGCAGCCAAGGTTACGGGCAGCCCCAGCATTTT. Translation gives CASSQGYGQPQHF.

The chain links TRBV18 to TRBJ1-1; D not resolved. The germline V and J ends were trimmed by 4 bases and 4 bases, with 7 bases remaining between them. Germline CDR1 KGHSH, CDR2 LQKENI. The CDR3 spans 12 residues. CDR3 sequence (DNA): TGTGCCAGCTCACAGGGTTCCACTGAAGCTTTCTTT. Protein product: CASSQGSTEAFF.

This chain links TRBV7-9 with TRBJ2-7, with 9 bases fitting TRBD1. The junction had 5 bases not matched to a gene; V was cut back by 5 bases and J by 3 bases. The CDR3 contains 14 residues. From germline, CDR1 is SEHNR and CDR2 FQNEAQ (reference sequence). CDR3 sequence: CASSARTGVYEQYF. The CDR3 DNA reads as TGTGCCAGCAGCGCTAGGACAGGGGTCTACGAGCAGTACTTC.

J is TRBJ2-6 and V is TRBV6-1, with 8 bases aligning to TRBD1. Per germline, CDR1 MNHNS and CDR2 SASEGT. J lost 0 bases, V lost 0 bases, and 4 bases had no gene match. CDR3 length equals 18 residues. CDR3 DNA sequence: TGTGCCAGCAGTGAAGCTTCACAGGGGGGCTCTGGGGCCAACGTCCTGACTTTC. Amino acid sequence: CASSEASQGGSGANVLTF.

The V and J genes are TRBV9 and TRBJ2-5; D unresolved. The ends were cut back, 1 base at V and 2 bases at J, with 9 bases in the middle. Germline V CDR1 and CDR2: SGDLS, YYNGEE. The CDR3 extends over 14 amino acids. The CDR3 DNA reads as TGTGCCAGCAGCGTATCGCAGGCTCAAGAGACCCAGTACTTC. Translation: CASSVSQAQETQYF.

The chain recombines TRBV7-2 with TRBJ1-2, with D maybe TRBD1 (6 bases). Germline V lookup: CDR1 SGHTA, CDR2 FQGNSA. The CDR3 consists of 16 residues. Between the trimmed V and J ends, which lost 0 bases and 2 bases, there was a span of 13 bases. CDR3 bases: TGTGCCAGCAGCTTAGCCCCCGGGGGCTCAAACTATGGCTACACCTTC. As protein: CASSLAPGGSNYGYTF.

Only one count was recorded for this clone. The rearrangement uses TRBV6-5 and TRBJ1-4, with 8 nucleotides matching TRBD1. Germline V gene lookup returns CDR1 MNHEY and CDR2 SVGAGI. With 6 bases clipped from V and 4 bases from J, the junction kept 7 bases outside the gene matches. CDR3 length equals 15 residues. CDR3 DNA: TGTGCCAGCAGCCCCGACAGGGGACATAATGAAAAACTGTTTTTT. Translated: CASSPDRGHNEKLFF.

This sequence joins TRBV18 and TRBJ2-7; 8 nucleotides agree with TRBD1. V trimming: 4 bases; J trimming: 4 bases; junction bases outside the gene matches: 9. In germline, CDR1 is KGHSH, CDR2 LQKENI. There are 15 residues in the CDR3. Here the CDR3 reads CASSRTGTGKYEQYF. The CDR3 nucleotides read TGTGCCAGCTCACGCACCGGGACAGGTAAATACGAGCAGTACTTC.

V is TRBV4-3 and J is TRBJ2-4, with 7 bases fitting TRBD1. Germline V gives CDR1 LGHNA, CDR2 YSLEER. The CDR3 has 16 amino acids. The V gene end was trimmed by 3 bases and the J gene end by 0 bases; junction bases not matched to a gene: 5. CDR3 coding DNA: TGCGCCAGCAGCCATGGGGACAGCTTAGCCAAAAACATTCAGTACTTC. This codes for CASSHGDSLAKNIQYF.

The chain employs TRBV25-1 and TRBJ1-5, with D unclear. This CDR3 comprises 14 residues. Trimming stripped 1 base from V and 5 bases from J, with 9 bases between. CDR1 is MGHDK, CDR2 SYGVNS, per germline. DNA for the CDR3: TGTGCCAGCAGTGAATTAAACGGTTATCAGCCCCAGCATTTT. This translates into CASSELNGYQPQHF. Based on the CDR3 plus reference TRBV25-1 and TRBJ1-5, the full variable domain is EADIYQTPRYLVIGTGKKITLECSQTMGHDKMYWYQQDPGMELHLIHYSYGVNSTEKGDLSSESTVSRIRTEHFPLTLESARPSHTSQYLCASSELNGYQPQHFGDGTRLSIL.

The genes are TRBV29-1 and TRBJ2-7; D unclear. The CDR3 contains 12 residues. In germline, CDR1 is SQVTM, CDR2 ANQGSEA. The V end was cut by 4 bases, the J end by 6 bases, with 13 bases between. DNA for the CDR3: TGCAGCGTTGTGATGTGGGGTGGCGAGCAGTACTTC. Its protein product is CSVVMWGGEQYF.

The CDR3 is CASSETANSPLHF. The CDR3 DNA reads TGTGCCAGCAGTGAGACGGCTAATTCACCCCTCCACTTT. The V and J genes are TRBV6-1 and TRBJ1-6; D ambiguous. Trimming removed 3 bases from V and 6 bases from J, with 6 bases in between. The CDR3 covers 13 residues. Germline CDR1 and CDR2: MNHNS and SASEGT.

The chain couples TRBV4-2 to TRBJ2-3; D unclear. Trimming took 1 base from V and 3 from J, leaving 11 bases between them. The CDR3 consists of 15 residues. The germline gives CDR1 LGHNA, CDR2 YNFKEQ. The CDR3 DNA reads TGTGCCAGCAGCCAAGGACGGCAGTATACAGATACGCAGTATTTT. It yields the protein CASSQGRQYTDTQYF.

The table lists this clone with a few counts. This sequence joins TRBV10-1 and TRBJ2-7; D perhaps matches TRBD1 (5 bases). The CDR3 is 14 residues long. Deletions cut 3 bases from V and 2 bases from J, with 11 bases between. Per the germline V gene, CDR1 is WNHNN and CDR2 is SYGVQD (reference sequence). CDR3 coding DNA: TGCGCCAGCAGTGAAGGGGTCGACGCCTACGAGCAGTACTTC. Translated: CASSEGVDAYEQYF.

This chain uses TRBV10-3 with TRBJ2-5, with 12 bases matching TRBD2. Germline V gene lookup returns CDR1 ENHRY and CDR2 SYGVKD. V dropped 7 bases and J dropped 4; count of bases not matched to a gene: 4. This CDR3 is 14 amino acids long. The CDR3 sequence: CAIKPGLAGETQYF. The CDR3 nucleotides are TGTGCCATCAAGCCGGGACTAGCGGGAGAGACCCAGTACTTC.

This rearrangement joins TRBV6-5 to TRBJ1-1; D not resolved. The length of the CDR3 is 15 residues. Deletions cut 6 bases from V and 0 bases from J, with 14 bases between. In germline, CDR1 is MNHEY, CDR2 SVGAGI. CDR3 region: CASRPLSQLNTEAFF. Here the CDR3 DNA reads TGTGCCAGCAGACCACTCTCACAGCTGAACACTGAAGCTTTCTTT.

The rearrangement uses TRBV11-2 and TRBJ2-1, with 7 bases identical to TRBD2. After removal of 5 bases from V and 4 bases from J, the junction contained 8 bases not matched to a gene. Germline lookup yields CDR1 SGHAT and CDR2 FQNNGV. The CDR3 totals 15 residues. The CDR3 DNA reads as TGTGCCAGCAGCCCCAATGGGGGGGGTTACAATGAGCAGTTCTTC. It yields the protein CASSPNGGGYNEQFF.

The rearrangement uses TRBV19 and TRBJ1-2, with TRBD1 matching 8 bases. Trimming cost V 3 bases and J 4 bases; bases outside gene matches: 10. The CDR3 runs 16 residues. The germline V gene has CDR1 LNHDA and CDR2 SQIVND (reference sequence). The CDR3 loop is CASSMATGEGVYGYTF. The CDR3 DNA is TGTGCCAGTAGTATGGCGACAGGGGAAGGGGTCTATGGCTACACCTTC.

This rearrangement joins TRBV5-4 to TRBJ2-3; 10 nucleotides align to TRBD2. The ends lost 2 bases at V and 2 bases at J; junction bases unmatched: 2. The CDR3 sequence is 15 residues long. Germline V gives CDR1 SGHNT, CDR2 YYREEE (reference sequence). CDR3 loop: CASSFGLAVTDTQYF. The CDR3 region has the DNA TGTGCCAGCAGCTTTGGACTAGCGGTCACAGATACGCAGTATTTT.